This T cell receptor beta chain appears in the sequencing data of a study of shared clonotypes between healthy human individuals (dated by TCRdb to the early 2020s). In terms of the full investigation: Three men and a couple of women, aged 18 to 49 years, made up the cohort. For each donor, CD4 naive and CD4 memory were each given three plates, CD8 naive was given two plates, and CD8 memory was given one plate. Blood TCR repertoires of about 5 healthy adults were deeply sequenced to estimate repertoire size and the extent of clonotype sharing between individuals. To increase sequencing depth and limit assay-specific biases, different laboratories used diverse techniques to prepare libraries and sequence TCR repertoires. Each donor's leukapheresis produced roughly between roughly 0.85 and 10 billion PBMCs.

Broad study findings and their caveats: The genetic and exposure-history diversity represented was limited by the small number of donors. Sampling was limited to blood, and TCR repertoires in tissue likely differ from TCR repertoires in blood. When several donors were compared, the shared fraction of clonotypes was roughly 5% for naive CD4, 3.5% for naive CD8, about 2.4% for memory CD4, and 0.4% for memory CD8. Compared with non-shared clonotypes, the clonotypes found in all four sorted-subset donors had higher generation probabilities. Incomplete sequencing was indicated by rarefaction of sorted-subset datasets, despite the large sequencing depth. Naive subsets generally had larger estimated clonotype richness than memory subsets. Pairwise subsampling led to the expectation that sequencing depth would affect the degree of clonotype sharing among donors.

Concerning this clone: There is no known antigen for this receptor. Base quality data are lacking; no much larger clone is found one base away.

The donors were healthy, HIV-negative adults with no recently reported acute infections or vaccinations. Every donor was a Caucasian adult residing in Nashville, Tennessee, USA. CD8 memory samples combined magnetically selected CD45RO+ cells with CCR7-negative CD45RA+ effector memory (TemRA) cells. Blood was obtained by leukapheresis, after which PBMCs were separated by Ficoll-Histopaque density gradient centrifugation and cryopreserved in liquid nitrogen vapor phase. Purity and quantity of every magnetically sorted T cell population were checked by analytical flow cytometry. Each sorted fraction had its genomic DNA isolated and then quantified by UV absorbance on a Nanodrop 2000c. The germline V gene specifies LGHNA as CDR1 and YSLEER as CDR2. Including cysteine and phenylalanine, the CDR3 has 14 amino acids. CDR3 DNA only is kept here, 42 bases in frame from base 1. V loses 0 bases, J loses 5 bases, and the germline ends lie 7 bases apart.

Using the deep immunoSEQ assay, multiplex PCR amplified TCR CDR3 regions from genomic DNA. Genomic DNA extracted from each cell subset was distributed evenly over all wells of several immunoSEQ 96-well plates, and each plate served as one replicate. For sorted subsets, around 200 ng genomic DNA, equal to tens of thousands of T cell genomes, was loaded into each replicate PCR. Purified libraries were measured with a Qubit 3.0 fluorometer, size-checked on a Bioanalyzer 2100, and measured again with the KAPA Library Quantification kit. Each immunoSEQ 96-well plate was sequenced on its own single-read 150-cycle Illumina NextSeq 550 flow cell. Per the original workflow: Because the immunoSEQ output held only junctional sequences and lacked quality scores, the filtering could not match the filtering applied to full-length reads. Sequences were annotated with PyIR, a Python wrapper for IgBLAST v1.9, and V/J genes and CDR3 were assigned using IMGT germline references. Reads were filtered out if the reads had weak V/J assignments (E-value above 1e-6), no CDR3, stop codons, out-of-frame junctions, or ambiguous translated residues. V3J clonotypes were defined as sequences sharing the same inferred V gene, J gene, and CDR3 amino acid sequence. To compute the percentage overlap between repertoires, the number of shared unique clonotypes was divided by the size of the smaller repertoire. RTK rarefaction, the Chao1 estimator, and Recon v2.1 estimates of unobserved clonotypes were used to assess repertoire richness. Generation probabilities were computed with OLGA for all TCRbeta clonotypes obtained by the gDNA method from several donors. Imported from immuneACCESS, the table was reduced by TCRdb to in-frame sequences with V and J called. These copies leave out some clones; in studies compared against another copy, an unresolved V gene accounts for under half, and the cause of the remainder is not known. V, J and clone size are taken as reported in that table, and D and trimming were inferred from the DNA itself. A total of roughly 300,000 clones appear in this sample, around 86% of them only once. The ten largest clones take up about 16% of the sample.

Rearrangement joined TRBV4-3 to TRBJ2-2, with the D gene not clear enough to name. Sequencing used memory CD8+ T cells sorted from blood. The cell subset or site label of this sample denotes: CD45RO+ cells pooled with CCR7-negative TemRA cells. The clonotype comes from a man aged 18-30 years in good health. The encoded CDR3 is CASSQDIWTGELFF. Read as DNA, the sequence is TGCGCCAGCAGCCAAGATATCTGGACCGGGGAGCTGTTTTTT.